Sequencing of this TCR beta chain was carried out in a study of radiotherapy plus CTLA-4 blockade in lung cancer. The CDR3 runs to 15 residues. Trimming shortened V by 3 bases and J by 4 bases, and 13 bases separated the two germline ends. Looked up from germline, CDR1 is SGHRS and CDR2 is YFSETQ. Those with chemo-refractory metastatic non-small-cell lung cancer were treated with focal radiation combined with CTLA-4 blockade using ipilimumab. Broader study findings: In blood, tumor-derived TCR clones expanded after radiotherapy plus ipilimumab.

In the case of this clone: Its matching antigen is unknown.

TCRdb's table, derived via immunoSEQ multiplex PCR, lists solely in-frame clones and lacks some. The repertoire holds about 39,000 clones, with 75% to 85% as singletons. The sequencing used peripheral blood, collected from a patient treated with radiotherapy plus ipilimumab. The receptor was derived from a human donor with non-small cell lung cancer that progressed on radiotherapy plus ipilimumab. The chain employs TRBV5-1 and TRBJ2-2; tentatively, D is TRBD2 (6 bases). CDR3 residues: CASSSGDWGTGELFF. In DNA form, the CDR3 reads TGCGCCAGCAGCTCCGGGGACTGGGGCACCGGGGAGCTGTTTTTT.